The 22 T cell receptor beta chains in this list originate from one sample, sequenced in a study of blood T cell repertoires in COVID-19. Profiling relied on immunoSEQ multiplex PCR, and the TCRdb table lists in-frame clones only, not all of them. The sample holds about 200,000 clones, around nine tenths seen once. The sequenced material came from peripheral blood. The receptors here all came from a man aged 60-69 years who had recovered from COVID-19.

The gene calls are TRBV20-1 and TRBJ1-5, with 8 bases aligning to TRBD1. V trimming: 3 bases; J trimming: 9 bases; junction bases outside the gene matches: 4. The CDR3 totals 12 residues. Per germline, CDR1 DFQATT and CDR2 SNEGSKA (reference sequence). This CDR3 reads CSASPGGPPQHF. The CDR3 DNA is TGCAGTGCTAGTCCAGGGGGCCCGCCCCAGCATTTT.

CDR3 in amino acids: CASSRSTGQGHIGELFF. The CDR3 coding sequence is TGCGCCAGCAGCCGCTCAACCGGTCAGGGCCACATCGGGGAGCTGTTTTTT. The chain carries TRBV5-1 and TRBJ2-2; a possible D gene is TRBD1 (5 bases). Trimming removed 4 bases from V and 7 bases from J, with 23 bases in between. The CDR3 has 17 amino acids. Germline values: CDR1 SGHRS, CDR2 YFSETQ.

This chain connects TRBV21-1 to TRBJ1-6. TRBV21-1 is a listed pseudogene. The length of the CDR3 is 21 residues. CDR3: CASSKEEYGYTSRGENSPLHF. CDR3 DNA: TGTGCCAGCAGCAAAGAGGAATATGGGTATACCAGTCGGGGGGAAAATTCACCCCTCCACTTT.

The V gene is TRBV3-1 (or the pseudogene TRBV3-2), the J gene TRBJ1-2, with 7 bases lining up with TRBD1. V dropped 3 bases and J dropped 4; count of bases not matched to a gene: 11. This CDR3 spans 16 amino acids. The V gene's germline CDR1 is LGHDT and CDR2 YNNKEL (reference sequence). CDR3 sequence (DNA): TGTGCCAGCAGCCACCCTGGGGCAGGGGGTTTCTATGGCTACACCTTC. It is translated as CASSHPGAGGFYGYTF.

The rearrangement links TRBV9 to TRBJ2-3, with a tentative D call TRBD2 (5 bases). The CDR3 spans 14 residues. V dropped 0 bases and J dropped 4 bases, with 9 bases sitting between them. The germline V gene encodes CDR1 SGDLS and CDR2 YYNGEE. The CDR3 here is CASSVGGPPDTQYF. The DNA for the CDR3 is TGTGCCAGCAGCGTAGGAGGGCCCCCAGATACGCAGTATTTT.

The gene calls are TRBV5-1 and TRBJ1-5; 9 bases line up with TRBD1. The CDR3 has 15 amino acids. The J segment lost 7 bases and the V segment lost 4 bases, leaving 9 bases of the junction unmatched. From germline, CDR1 is SGHRS and CDR2 YFSETQ. The CDR3 spells CASSATGGSRQPQHF. The CDR3 DNA reads TGCGCCAGCAGCGCCACAGGGGGCTCCAGGCAGCCCCAGCATTTT.

This rearrangement joins TRBV3-1 (or the pseudogene TRBV3-2) to TRBJ2-7; D is unresolved. Germline V gene sequence: CDR1 LGHDT, CDR2 YNNKEL (reference sequence). V was clipped by 0 bases and J by 3 bases, with 15 bases between them. This CDR3 has 16 residues. The CDR3 DNA reads TGTGCCAGCAGCCAAGAAAGCGCCCCCACGCGCTACGAGCAGTACTTC. It encodes CASSQESAPTRYEQYF.

The chain links TRBV7-3 to TRBJ2-1, with 7 nucleotides matching TRBD1. Per germline, CDR1 SGHTA and CDR2 FQGTGA. CDR3 length: 15 amino acids. The junction had 7 bases not matched to a gene; V was cut back by 6 bases and J by 2 bases. The CDR3: CASRLTGDPYNEQFF. The CDR3 DNA reads TGTGCCAGCAGACTCACAGGGGATCCCTACAATGAGCAGTTCTTC.

The chain employs TRBV5-1 and TRBJ1-2, with 7 nucleotides matching TRBD1. V lost 4 bases and J lost 6; bases outside the gene matches: 6. From germline, CDR1 is SGHRS and CDR2 YFSETQ. The CDR3 sequence is 13 residues long. CDR3 DNA: TGCGCCAGCAGCCAGACAGGGCCGAATGGCTACACCTTC. The encoded protein is CASSQTGPNGYTF.

CDR3: CASSVEGSSYEQYF. The CDR3 nucleotides are TGTGCCAGCAGCGTAGAGGGGTCTTCCTACGAGCAGTACTTC. This chain uses TRBV9 with TRBJ2-7, with D tentatively TRBD1 (5 bases). Germline CDR1 reads SGDLS; CDR2 reads YYNGEE. V lost 0 bases to trimming and J lost 1 base, with 8 bases between them. This CDR3 has 14 amino acids.

This clone was seen only once. This chain joins TRBV6-5 and TRBJ2-2, with D possibly TRBD1 on 5 matching bases. This CDR3 has 15 amino acids. V gave up 11 bases and J gave up 1 base, with 17 bases separating them. Germline CDR1 is MNHEY and CDR2 is SVGAGI. CDR3 sequence (DNA): TGTGCCCACAGGCCAGGGATAATGAACACCGGGGAGCTGTTTTTT. Translating it yields CAHRPGIMNTGELFF.

The rearrangement uses TRBV7-8 and TRBJ2-2; TRBD2 aligns across 11 bases. Trimming cost V 3 bases and J 2 bases; bases outside gene matches: 5. Germline CDR1 is SGHVS and CDR2 is FQNEAQ. The CDR3 length is 17 residues. CDR3 amino acids: CASSFLAGGPNTGELFF. CDR3 nucleotide sequence: TGTGCCAGCAGCTTTCTAGCGGGAGGTCCCAACACCGGGGAGCTGTTTTTT.

V is TRBV29-1 and J is TRBJ1-5, with D possibly TRBD1 on 6 matching bases. The CDR3 is made up of 13 amino acids. V lost 3 bases and J lost 3, with 9 bases in between. From germline, CDR1 is SQVTM and CDR2 ANQGSEA. CDR3: CSVDQGNNQPQHF. CDR3 coding DNA: TGCAGCGTTGACCAGGGGAACAATCAGCCCCAGCATTTT.

This clone was recorded only once. The genes are TRBV19 and TRBJ1-1; D is possibly TRBD1 (5 bases). V lost 8 bases and J lost 3, with 13 bases in between. Germline V CDR1 and CDR2: LNHDA, SQIVND (reference sequence). The CDR3 consists of 13 residues. CDR3 amino acids: CASEPSGYTEAFF. For the CDR3, the DNA is TGTGCCAGTGAACCGTCAGGGTACACTGAAGCTTTCTTT.

The chain combines TRBV27 with TRBJ1-1, with D maybe TRBD1 (5 bases). Per germline, CDR1 MNHEY and CDR2 SMNVEV (reference sequence). Between the trimmed V and J ends, which lost 6 bases and 1 base, there was a span of 9 bases. This CDR3 is built from 13 residues. The CDR3 loop reads CASRIQENTEAFF. The CDR3 bases are TGTGCCAGCAGGATACAGGAGAACACTGAAGCTTTCTTT.

This clone was recorded only once. This sequence joins TRBV15 and TRBJ1-1, with D possibly matching TRBD1 (6 bases). V was cut by 0 bases and J by 3 bases, with 11 bases left in between. The CDR3 length is 15 residues. Germline CDR1 and CDR2: LNHNV and YYDKDF (reference sequence). DNA of the CDR3: TGTGCCACCAGCAGAGATAAGAAGGGGGACACTGAAGCTTTCTTT. This sequence encodes CATSRDKKGDTEAFF.

The V and J genes are TRBV19 and TRBJ2-3; TRBD2 aligns across 8 bases. The germline V gene has CDR1 LNHDA and CDR2 SQIVND (reference sequence). The V segment lost 5 bases and the J segment 0 bases; nucleotides outside the gene matches: 10. This CDR3 comprises 17 residues. The CDR3 region is CASSFPSLAGSTDTQYF. The CDR3 DNA reads as TGTGCCAGTAGTTTCCCCAGCCTAGCGGGTAGCACAGATACGCAGTATTTT.

The chain employs TRBV27 and TRBJ2-7, with 9 bases aligning to TRBD1. With 2 bases clipped from V and 11 bases from J, the junction kept 7 bases outside the gene matches. Germline loops: CDR1 MNHEY, CDR2 SMNVEV (reference sequence). CDR3 length equals 13 residues. The CDR3 nucleotides are TGTGCCAGCAGTTTACTGGGCCGACAGGGGGAGTACTTC. It translates to CASSLLGRQGEYF.

This chain connects TRBV28 to TRBJ1-5, with D possibly being TRBD1 (5 bases). The CDR3 is 14 amino acids. Trimming took 5 bases from V and 1 from J, leaving 9 bases between them. Germline V gene data show CDR1 as MDHEN and CDR2 as SYDVKM. In DNA, the CDR3 is TGTGCCAGCAGTACCGGGGGGAGCAATCAGCCCCAGCATTTT. Encoded protein: CASSTGGSNQPQHF.

The chain employs TRBV7-9 and TRBJ1-2; 7 bases are a match to TRBD1. The CDR3 runs to 17 residues. Trimming took 0 bases from V and 4 from J; bases not matched to a gene: 11. Germline V gene lookup returns CDR1 SEHNR and CDR2 FQNEAQ (reference sequence). CDR3 nucleotide sequence: TGTGCCAGCAGCTTAGCCGTGACAGGGTCTTACTTCTATGGCTACACCTTC. Amino acid sequence: CASSLAVTGSYFYGYTF.

The chain combines TRBV7-9 with TRBJ2-7; a possible D gene is TRBD1 (5 bases). Trimming left V 4 bases short and J 0 bases short, with 13 bases between. CDR3 length: 15 residues. Germline V gene data show CDR1 as SEHNR and CDR2 as FQNEAQ (reference sequence). In DNA form, the CDR3 reads TGTGCCAGCAGCTACCGGACACCGAGCTCCTACGAGCAGTACTTC. This sequence encodes CASSYRTPSSYEQYF.

The genes are TRBV6-5 and TRBJ2-7; 10 bases agree with TRBD2. The trim removed 9 bases at V and 4 bases at J, leaving 12 bases unmatched. The V gene's germline CDR1 is MNHEY and CDR2 SVGAGI. This CDR3 has 15 residues. CDR3 nucleotides: TGTGCCAGTGCCAGACGAGCGGGAGGGCCGTACGAGCAGTACTTC. Its translation: CASARRAGGPYEQYF.